The source of this T cell receptor (beta chain) is a study of T-cell reconstitution after alpha-beta-depleted transplantation in children. Study-level findings and limits: Several hundred expanded graft clones reportedly gave rise to the alpha-beta T cells present about two months after transplant. Surviving thymic progenitors and recipient T cells were the source of high TCRbeta diversity at day 60 in some patients. When one year had passed after transplant, most T-cell counts and diversity came from newly produced T cells.

Worth noting for this clonotype: The antigen remains undetermined.

A TCRbeta library incorporating unique molecular identifiers was prepared. TCRdb re-analysed the PCR reads in MiXCR, keeping a single row per CDR3 protein. In the table there are 540,000 or so distinct CDR3 sequences, more than 20% of which are singletons. This CDR3 has 15 residues. Trimming removed 0 bases at V and 7 bases at J, with 14 bases between. CDR1 and CDR2 from the germline V gene are SGDLS and YYNGEE. Sample: PBMCs, mostly from graft donor cells, taken 360 days after TCRalphabeta/CD19-depleted stem cell transplant. This chain joins TRBV9 and TRBJ2-1, with D perhaps TRBD2 (6 bases). This TCR derives from a boy younger than two who had a stem cell transplant for acute myeloid leukemia, so the T cells may come from the graft donor. The CDR3 region has the DNA TGTGCCAGCAGCGTAGCCCTAGCGAGGAAGAATGAGCAGTTCTTC. It yields the protein CASSVALARKNEQFF. Full variable domain (remainder filled in from reference TRBV9 and TRBJ2-1): DSGVTQTPKHLITATGQRVTLRCSPRSGDLSVYWYQQSLDQGLQFLIQYYNGEERAKGNILERFSAQQFPDLHSELNLSSLELGDSALYFCASSVALARKNEQFFGPGTRLTVL.